Detailed here is one T cell receptor beta chain. Its specificity is unknown. This record belongs to a study of cytomegalovirus exposure and HLA in healthy donors. Findings and limits, study-wide: The authors later linked a missense DCLRE1C variant to TCR beta V- and J-gene trimming. Researchers reported in a later analysis that common viral pathogens appeared linked to several top clusters. In all likelihood, a cluster of highly shared sequence variants was a sequencing artifact.

V was shortened by 5 bases and J by 5 bases, with 9 bases between the two germline ends. The CDR3 sequence is 12 residues long. Germline V gives CDR1 ENHRY, CDR2 SYGVKD. The PCR used 60 Vbeta and 13 Jbeta primers. Produced via immunoSEQ multiplex PCR; TCRdb's table is partial and in-frame only. This sample has approximately 170,000 clones, with around three quarters found just once. V usage is TRBV10-3 and J usage is TRBJ2-5; possible D gene TRBD1, 5 bases. The sample was PBMCs. The source is a woman aged 50 to 60 in good health and CMV-seronegative. The CDR3 nucleotides read TGTGCCATCAGTAGGGGCGGTGAGACCCAGTACTTC. Its protein product is CAISRGGETQYF.